The 23 T cell receptor beta chains listed next were all sequenced from one sample in a study of CD8+CD57+ T cells in acquired aplastic anemia. Template material for TCR beta VDJ and CDR3 profiling consisted of genomic DNA. TCRdb reprocessed the reads via MiXCR and lists one record per CDR3 protein. Of roughly 150,000 distinct CDR3 sequences in the sample, around half were seen once. Whoever was chosen for sequencing had shown CD8+CD57+ cell expansion by flow cytometry. The sample taken for sequencing was sorted CD4+, CD8+, or CD8+CD57+ T cells (not recorded which) from PBMCs. The receptors were sampled from a human donor with aplastic anemia.

With respect to this clonotype: At one end, the junction sequence differs from germline, possibly due to a read error. The rearrangement links TRBV20-1 to TRBJ2-7; D is ambiguous. CDR1 and CDR2 (germline): DFQATT, SNEGSKA (reference sequence). The CDR3 has 14 residues. Here the CDR3 reads CSAGEGQTSYEQYF. The CDR3, as DNA: TGCAGTGCTGGAGAAGGGCAGACTTCCTACGAGCAGTACTTC.

This chain uses TRBV19 with TRBJ1-3; D is unclear. Germline V CDR1 and CDR2: LNHDA, SQIVND (reference sequence). This CDR3 spans 13 amino acids. V was cut by 5 bases and J by 9 bases, with 14 bases left in between. The CDR3 region is CASSSTAGSTIYF. CDR3 sequence (DNA): TGTGCCAGTAGTTCGACGGCCGGTTCCACCATATATTTT.

This rearrangement joins TRBV27 to TRBJ1-2, with 10 bases identical to TRBD1. CDR3 length: 17 residues. J was trimmed by 9 bases and V by 0 bases; bases with no gene match: 13. In germline, CDR1 is MNHEY, CDR2 SMNVEV (reference sequence). The CDR3 DNA is TGTGCCAGCAGTTTATCGGGACAGGGGAAAGATTTCTTCAGCTACACCTTC. Translation gives CASSLSGQGKDFFSYTF.

The gene calls are TRBV20-1 and TRBJ2-1, with a tentative D call TRBD2 (5 bases). Germline CDR1 reads DFQATT; CDR2 reads SNEGSKA (reference sequence). This CDR3 has 17 amino acids. V was pared by 0 bases and J by 0 bases, with 15 bases between. CDR3 region: CSARDIEGAISYNEQFF. The CDR3 coding sequence is TGCAGTGCTAGAGATATAGAGGGAGCGATCTCCTACAATGAGCAGTTCTTC.

The chain has TRBV10-3 and TRBJ1-1; 7 bases line up with TRBD1. The germline CDR1 and CDR2 sequences are ENHRY and SYGVKD. Trimming removed 4 bases from V and 0 bases from J; junction bases left unmatched: 5. This CDR3 region has 15 residues. The CDR3 region is CAISGTGTVNTEAFF. CDR3 nucleotide sequence: TGTGCCATCAGTGGCACCGGGACAGTGAACACTGAAGCTTTCTTT.

The gene calls are TRBV5-5 and TRBJ2-7, with 10 bases identical to TRBD1. The CDR3 is made up of 15 amino acids. Germline CDR1 SGHKS, CDR2 YYEKEE (reference sequence). The junction had 5 bases not matched to a gene; V was cut back by 0 bases and J by 5 bases. The CDR3 protein is CASSLVGTGDHEQYF. The CDR3 DNA is TGTGCCAGCAGCTTGGTGGGGACAGGGGACCACGAGCAGTACTTC.

The J gene is TRBJ1-4, the V gene TRBV2; tentative D call: TRBD1 (6 bases). Germline assignment: CDR1 SNHLY and CDR2 FYNNEI. Trimming pared 1 base from V and 7 bases from J, leaving 13 bases between. CDR3 length: 15 residues. The CDR3 DNA is TGTGCCAGCAGTGAAGGGGGACAAGCCTTTGAAAAACTGTTTTTT. Its translation: CASSEGGQAFEKLFF.

To note about this clonotype: This may stem from a read error, because a much larger clone lies one nucleotide away. The CDR3 here is CASSQDVDKGLGYTF. The CDR3 nucleotides read TGCGCCAGCAGCCAAGATGTGGACAAGGGGCTTGGCTACACCTTC. This rearrangement joins TRBV4-1 to TRBJ1-2; weak D call: TRBD1 (5 bases). This CDR3 spans 15 amino acids. Trimming pared 0 bases from V and 7 bases from J, leaving 15 bases between. In germline, CDR1 is MGHRA, CDR2 YSYEKL.

This clonotype was counted only a few times. Here the CDR3 DNA reads TGTGCCAGTAGTATGGCAGGGAGTGGTTACTATGAGCAGTTCTTC. It is translated as CASSMAGSGYYEQFF. J is TRBJ2-1 and V is TRBV19; D possibly uses TRBD1 or TRBD2 (5 bases each). The CDR3 spans 15 residues. Trimming stripped 3 bases from V and 8 bases from J, with 17 bases between. Germline V gives CDR1 LNHDA, CDR2 SQIVND (reference sequence).

As for this clonotype: This could be a read error, since a much larger clone is one nucleotide away. The V call is TRBV20-1, the J call TRBJ1-2; D unclear. The germline V gene has CDR1 DFQATT and CDR2 SNEGSKA (reference sequence). The CDR3 is 15 amino acids. Trimming took off 0 bases at V and 3 bases at J, with 14 bases between the two ends. CDR3 sequence reads: CSARDMREGDYGYTF. The DNA of the CDR3 is TGCAGTGCTAGAGATATGAGAGAGGGCGACTATGGCTACACCTTC.

This clonotype has a handful of counts. Relative to the germline gene, one junction end is altered; a read error may explain this. The chain combines TRBV13 with TRBJ1-1; D not certain. There are 18 residues in the CDR3. In germline, CDR1 is PRHDT, CDR2 FYEKMQ (reference sequence). The CDR3 region has the DNA TGTGCCAGCAGCTTAAAGGTATTACTCGGTAAAGGGAACACTGAAGCTCTCTTT. Protein product: CASSLKVLLGKGNTEALF.

This chain joins TRBV6-1 and TRBJ2-7, with 10 bases that match TRBD1. The junction had 5 bases not matched to a gene; V was cut back by 5 bases and J by 4 bases. Germline lookup yields CDR1 MNHNS and CDR2 SASEGT. This CDR3 comprises 14 residues. CDR3 in DNA: TGTGCCAGCAGTAAAGACAGGGGGCTGTACGAGCAGTACTTC. This encodes CASSKDRGLYEQYF.

The rearrangement joins TRBV28 to TRBJ2-1, with 11 bases matching TRBD2. The germline CDR1 and CDR2 sequences are MDHEN and SYDVKM. The CDR3 has 13 amino acids. In nucleotides, the CDR3 is TGTGCTACTAGCGGGGGCTCCTACAATGAGCAGTTCTTC. It encodes CATSGGSYNEQFF.

This clonotype turned up a few times. V usage is TRBV27 and J usage is TRBJ2-7; 7 nucleotides align to TRBD2. CDR3 length: 16 residues. Germline V gene data show CDR1 as MNHEY and CDR2 as SMNVEV (reference sequence). V was pared by 6 bases and J by 2 bases, with 13 bases of the junction left unmatched. The CDR3 DNA reads TGTGCCAGCAGCCGGGAGGCTAGCGCTTATCCCTACGAGCAGTACTTC. Protein product: CASSREASAYPYEQYF.

For this clonotype: A much more abundant neighbour one base away suggests this may be a read error. The CDR3 is CASRQVILEAFF. The CDR3 DNA reads as TGTGCCAGTAGACAGGTGATCCTTGAAGCTTTCTTT. This chain uses TRBV6-1 with TRBJ1-1; tentative D call: TRBD1 (6 bases). Trimming removed 9 bases at V and 7 bases at J, with 15 bases between. CDR3 size: 12 residues. CDR1 is MNHNS and CDR2 is SASEGT in the germline V gene.

This clonotype appeared many times. The chain has TRBV6-2 or TRBV6-3 and TRBJ1-5, with D perhaps matching TRBD1 (5 bases). CDR1 and CDR2 (germline): MNHEY, SVGEGT. This CDR3 region has 15 residues. The V gene lost 2 bases and the J gene lost 6 bases, with 14 bases spanning the gap. CDR3 residues: CASSYVGQGGQPQHF. CDR3 in DNA: TGTGCCAGCAGTTACGTTGGGCAGGGCGGTCAGCCCCAGCATTTT.

The table lists this clonotype with many counts. This CDR3 is CASSVGGMNTEAFF. The DNA for the CDR3 is TGTGCCAGCAGCGTAGGCGGCATGAACACTGAAGCTTTCTTT. The chain has TRBV9 and TRBJ1-1; no clear D. Germline assignment: CDR1 SGDLS and CDR2 YYNGEE. The CDR3 totals 14 residues. Trimming stripped 0 bases from V and 0 bases from J, with 6 bases between.

This clonotype was observed many times. This chain links TRBV12-3 or TRBV12-4 with TRBJ2-7; 8 nucleotides match TRBD1. V trimming: 6 bases; J trimming: 7 bases; junction bases outside the gene matches: 8. CDR3 length equals 13 residues. CDR3 nucleotides: TGTGCCAGCAGCCCGGGACAGGTAGGGGAGCAGTACTTC. Its protein product is CASSPGQVGEQYF.

A word on this clonotype: Just one base apart from a much larger clone, this may be a read error. V gene TRBV11-2 combines with J gene TRBJ2-1; 8 bases are shared with TRBD2. This CDR3 has 18 residues. Germline V gene data show CDR1 as SGHAT and CDR2 as FQNNGV. This CDR3 reads CANSVGPPGLGSFNEQFF. DNA of the CDR3: TGTGCCAACAGCGTGGGACCACCGGGACTAGGGTCTTTCAATGAGCAGTTCTTC.

The J gene is TRBJ2-5, the V gene TRBV7-9; D is possibly TRBD2 (5 bases). The germline V gene encodes CDR1 SEHNR and CDR2 FQNEAQ (reference sequence). Trimming stripped 5 bases from V and 7 bases from J, with 17 bases between. There are 14 residues in the CDR3. In nucleotides, the CDR3 is TGTGCCAGCAGCCCGCTGTCTAGCCCCAGGACCCAGTACTTC. It encodes CASSPLSSPRTQYF.

V and J are TRBV2 and TRBJ2-1, with TRBD1 matching over 8 bases. The germline CDR1 and CDR2 sequences are SNHLY and FYNNEI. The J segment lost 7 bases and the V segment lost 6 bases, leaving 11 bases of the junction unmatched. The CDR3 is 15 residues long. The CDR3 DNA is TGTGCCAGCAGCTTAGGGGGGACAGGTCCTAATGAGCAGTTCTTC. Amino acid sequence: CASSLGGTGPNEQFF. Combining the CDR3 with reference TRBV2 and TRBJ2-1 gives the whole variable domain EPEVTQTPSHQVTQMGQEVILRCVPISNHLYFYWYRQILGQKVEFLVSFYNNEISEKSEIFDDQFSVERPDGSNFTLKIRSTKLEDSAMYFCASSLGGTGPNEQFFGPGTRLTVL.

This clonotype was detected a few times. The chain joins TRBV25-1 to TRBJ1-2, with D perhaps matching TRBD1 (5 bases). With 3 bases removed from V and 0 bases from J, the gap between germline ends came to 17 bases. Germline V gene data show CDR1 as MGHDK and CDR2 as SYGVNS. This CDR3 contains 17 residues. The DNA for the CDR3 is TGTGCCAGCAGTGATAGGGGAGTTACGAAAGCTAACTATGGCTACACCTTC. This encodes CASSDRGVTKANYGYTF.

Ten or more counts support this clonotype. The chain joins TRBV20-1 to TRBJ2-7; D is undetermined. The germline gives CDR1 DFQATT, CDR2 SNEGSKA (reference sequence). CDR3 length equals 17 residues. Trimming pared 3 bases from V and 2 bases from J, leaving 23 bases between. CDR3 region: CSASDFNEASVPYEQYF. The CDR3 coding sequence is TGCAGTGCTAGTGATTTTAATGAGGCCTCCGTTCCCTACGAGCAGTACTTC.